This T cell receptor (beta chain) originates from a study of T cells in narcolepsy. General study findings and limits: Autoreactive clonotypes reportedly recurred in blood of same and different patients, not controls. Autoreactive HCRT-specific and TRIB2-specific clonotypes were marked in same-patient CSF-versus-blood CD4+ comparisons.

The CDR3 is 14 amino acids. Looked up from germline, CDR1 is LGHNA and CDR2 is YNFKEQ. The assay was immunoSEQ multiplex PCR, and TCRdb's table has in-frame clones only and misses some. The sample includes under 30,000 clones, around 78% of them seen just once. Worth noting for this clone: The antigen remains unidentified. One end of the junction does not line up with germline, which may come from a read error. Other DNA sequences within the sample encode an identical CDR3.

The sequenced sample was CD45RA- memory CD4+ T cells from PBMCs. The chain uses TRBV4-2 and TRBJ2-3; 8 bases match TRBD2. The clonotype was recovered from a human donor with narcolepsy. CDR3 in amino acids: CASSQGTSRDTQYF. As DNA, the CDR3 is TGTGCCAGCAGCCAAGGGACTAGCAGAGATACGCAGTATTTT.